This T cell receptor (beta chain) was identified during a study of T cell changes during pregnancy in multiple sclerosis. CDR3 length equals 20 residues. V lost 3 bases, J lost 0 bases, and 12 bases stayed unmatched. CDR1 SGHDN and CDR2 FVKESK come from the germline V gene. The protocol was immunoSEQ multiplex PCR, while the TCRdb copy is restricted to in-frame clones and leaves out a portion. The sample includes about 33,000 clones, over 80% of them seen just once. The clonotype originates from a female donor in good health, enrolled as a control in a pregnancy study. The V call is TRBV14, the J call TRBJ2-1, with 12 bases identical to TRBD2. The sequencing here drew on CD4+ T cells from peripheral blood mononuclear cells, taken in the third trimester of pregnancy. CDR3 region: CASSQYLAGGQVASYNEQFF. The CDR3 DNA follows: TGTGCCAGCAGCCAGTACCTAGCGGGGGGGCAGGTGGCCTCCTACAATGAGCAGTTCTTC. The full variable domain, completed using reference TRBV14 and TRBJ2-1, is EAGVTQFPSHSVIEKGQTVTLRCDPISGHDNLYWYRRVMGKEIKFLLHFVKESKQDESGMPNNRFLAERTGGTYSTLKVQPAELEDSGVYFCASSQYLAGGQVASYNEQFFGPGTRLTVL.